This record covers a single T cell receptor (beta chain). The V gene's germline CDR1 is SGHRS and CDR2 YFSETQ. This CDR3 has 16 residues. V dropped 0 bases and J dropped 2; count of bases not matched to a gene: 4. Here immunoSEQ multiplex PCR was the method, and the copy in TCRdb shows in-frame clones only, minus some. The sample holds approximately 100,000 clones, more than 85% seen once. This record belongs to a study of blood T cell repertoires in COVID-19. The overall study: COVID-19 samples collected from the United States, Italy and Spain covered acute and convalescent phases.

This TCR came from a man between 60 and 75 years old with acute or convalescent COVID-19. Sequencing was done on a sample of peripheral blood. V gene TRBV5-1 combines with J gene TRBJ1-3; 8 bases agree with TRBD1. CDR3 sequence: CASSLGQGATGNTIYF. CDR3 nucleotide sequence: TGCGCCAGCAGCTTGGGGCAGGGGGCAACTGGAAACACCATATATTTT. The full variable domain, its missing parts supplied by reference TRBV5-1 and TRBJ1-3, is KAGVTQTPRYLIKTRGQQVTLSCSPISGHRSVSWYQQTPGQGLQFLFEYFSETQRNKGNFPGRFSGRQFSNSRSEMNVSTLELGDSALYLCASSLGQGATGNTIYFGEGSWLTVV.